The 21 T cell receptor beta chains presented below share a single source sample, sequenced in a study of cytomegalovirus exposure and HLA in healthy donors (dated 2017 in TCRdb). The library was generated by the immunoSEQ multiplex PCR assay. The multiplex PCR relied on a mix of 60 forward primers for TCR Vbeta segments and 13 reverse primers for TCR Jbeta segments. TCRdb carries this immuneACCESS record with in-frame sequences only. Its versions omit some clonotypes, under half of them owing to an unresolved V gene in the studies checked, with the rest unexplained. This sample gives 150,000 or so clones in total; around four fifths of them show up just once. Jointly, the top ten make up over 8% of the sample. The specimen sequenced was PBMCs. Every receptor here comes from a man aged 18-30 years in good health and CMV-seropositive.

The genes are TRBV28 and TRBJ1-1; 7 bases match TRBD1. The germline gives CDR1 MDHEN, CDR2 SYDVKM. With 6 bases clipped from V and 10 bases from J, the junction kept 20 bases outside the gene matches. CDR3 length equals 16 residues. CDR3 amino acids: CASSYLLTGETSRAFF. In nucleotides, the CDR3 is TGTGCCAGCAGCTATCTCCTCACAGGGGAAACCTCTCGAGCTTTCTTT.

This clone was detected only once. The V call is TRBV4-2, the J call TRBJ1-5; D may be TRBD1 (5 bases). The CDR3 covers 15 residues. Per the germline V gene, CDR1 is LGHNA and CDR2 is YNFKEQ. The germline V and J ends were trimmed by 1 base and 6 bases, with 13 bases remaining between them. CDR3 DNA: TGTGCCAGCAGCCAAGCCAGGGATGGTTTTCAGCCCCAGCATTTT. Translating gives CASSQARDGFQPQHF.

The gene calls are TRBV6-5 and TRBJ2-2; TRBD1 agrees at 9 bases. The CDR3 extends over 14 amino acids. V was clipped by 4 bases and J by 5 bases; unmatched bases: 2. The V gene's germline CDR1 is MNHEY and CDR2 SVGAGI. Here the CDR3 reads CASSLTGGTGELFF. The CDR3 coding sequence is TGTGCCAGCAGTTTGACAGGGGGGACCGGGGAGCTGTTTTTT.

This chain joins TRBV15 and TRBJ1-2; possible D gene TRBD1, 5 bases. Germline V CDR1 and CDR2: LNHNV, YYDKDF (reference sequence). With 0 bases removed from V and 5 bases from J, the gap between germline ends came to 13 bases. The CDR3 covers 15 residues. CDR3 coding DNA: TGTGCCACCAGCAGAGACAAATCCAGGGCGTATGGCTACACCTTC. Translating it yields CATSRDKSRAYGYTF. Using reference TRBV15 and TRBJ1-2 for the parts outside the CDR3, the full variable domain is DAMVIQNPRYQVTQFGKPVTLSCSQTLNHNVMYWYQQKSSQAPKLLFHYYDKDFNNEADTPDNFQSRRPNTSFCFLDIRSPGLGDTAMYLCATSRDKSRAYGYTFGSGTRLTVV.

V and J are TRBV10-3 and TRBJ1-4, with no clear D. The germline V and J ends were trimmed by 10 bases and 3 bases, with 18 bases remaining between them. CDR3 length equals 15 residues. CDR1 and CDR2 (germline): ENHRY, SYGVKD. CDR3 residues: CATLDTSDANEKLFF. The CDR3 DNA sequence: TGTGCCACCTTAGACACCTCGGATGCTAATGAAAAACTGTTTTTT.

This sequence joins TRBV5-1 and TRBJ2-1, with TRBD1 matching over 8 bases. The CDR3 spans 14 residues. The germline CDR1 and CDR2 sequences are SGHRS and YFSETQ. The ends lost 3 bases at V and 6 bases at J; junction bases unmatched: 5. This CDR3 reads CASSWGQASNEQFF. In nucleotides, the CDR3 is TGCGCCAGCAGCTGGGGACAGGCAAGCAATGAGCAGTTCTTC. The full variable domain, rest sourced from reference TRBV5-1 and TRBJ2-1, is KAGVTQTPRYLIKTRGQQVTLSCSPISGHRSVSWYQQTPGQGLQFLFEYFSETQRNKGNFPGRFSGRQFSNSRSEMNVSTLELGDSALYLCASSWGQASNEQFFGPGTRLTVL.

Written as DNA, the CDR3 is TGTGCCAGCAGACGTACAGGGGGCAGGGAGACCCAGTACTTC. It yields the protein CASRRTGGRETQYF. V is TRBV13 and J is TRBJ2-5, with 9 positions matching TRBD1. There are 14 residues in the CDR3. Unmatched junction bases numbered 7, after V lost 6 bases and J lost 5 bases. The V gene's germline CDR1 is PRHDT and CDR2 FYEKMQ (reference sequence).

This clone has a handful of counts. This chain joins TRBV14 and TRBJ2-3; 9 bases are shared with TRBD2. The germline V gene encodes CDR1 SGHDN and CDR2 FVKESK. V gave up 1 base and J gave up 3 bases; unmatched junction bases: 5. The CDR3 extends over 16 amino acids. The CDR3 region has the DNA TGTGCCAGCAGCCAAGCCCTTAGCGGGAGAACAGATACGCAGTATTTT. Its translation: CASSQALSGRTDTQYF.

The J gene is TRBJ2-1, the V gene TRBV2; 8 nucleotides match TRBD2. V trimming: 8 bases; J trimming: 1 base; junction bases outside the gene matches: 13. Germline V gives CDR1 SNHLY, CDR2 FYNNEI. The CDR3 spans 17 residues. The DNA for the CDR3 is TGTGCCAGCCGGGGACTAGTGGGGGCCTTTTCCTACAATGAGCAGTTCTTC. Translated: CASRGLVGAFSYNEQFF.

The chain carries TRBV11-2 and TRBJ2-5; TRBD2 might be the D (6 bases). Germline-derived CDR1 and CDR2 are SGHAT and FQNNGV. The CDR3 covers 13 residues. With 6 bases removed from V and 4 bases from J, the gap between germline ends came to 12 bases. CDR3 DNA sequence: TGTGCCAGCAGTACTGACGGGGGAGAGACCCAGTACTTC. Its translation is CASSTDGGETQYF.

The rearrangement joins TRBV7-6 to TRBJ1-2; weak D call: TRBD1 (5 bases). This CDR3 spans 12 amino acids. Trimming shortened V by 8 bases and J by 8 bases, and 15 bases separated the two germline ends. Germline CDR1 SGHVS, CDR2 FNYEAQ. The CDR3 region has the DNA TGTGCCAGCCGGGAAGGGGCGGGAGGCTACACCTTC. It encodes CASREGAGGYTF.

The V gene is TRBV9, the J gene TRBJ1-5; D remains unclear. Germline CDR1 is SGDLS and CDR2 is YYNGEE. Trimming pared 2 bases from V and 0 bases from J, leaving 6 bases between. This CDR3 spans 14 amino acids. CDR3 nucleotide sequence: TGTGCCAGCAGCGTGGCAGGTAGCAATCAGCCCCAGCATTTT. Translating gives CASSVAGSNQPQHF.

The chain combines TRBV2 with TRBJ1-1, with 12 bases aligning to TRBD1. The CDR3 contains 18 residues. Trimming took 6 bases from V and 1 from J; bases not matched to a gene: 12. The germline V gene encodes CDR1 SNHLY and CDR2 FYNNEI. CDR3 coding DNA: TGTGCCAGCAGCCCCTTAGGGGGACAGGGGGCCCCGAACACTGAAGCTTTCTTT. Translating it yields CASSPLGGQGAPNTEAFF.

This chain connects TRBV29-1 to TRBJ2-5, with TRBD1 identical over 8 bases. CDR1 is SQVTM and CDR2 is ANQGSEA in the germline V gene. Trimming cost V 7 bases and J 3 bases; bases outside gene matches: 4. The CDR3 totals 12 residues. The DNA for the CDR3 is TGCAGCGCTGCACAGGGGGAAGAGACCCAGTACTTC. Encoded protein: CSAAQGEETQYF.

The chain links TRBV6-1 to TRBJ2-2; TRBD2 is a possible D gene (6 bases). The V end was cut by 1 base, the J end by 6 bases, with 9 bases between. The germline V gene encodes CDR1 MNHNS and CDR2 SASEGT. This CDR3 contains 14 residues. CDR3 in DNA: TGTGCCAGCAGTGAAGGGGACTTTTCCGGGGAGCTGTTTTTT. Translated, it gives CASSEGDFSGELFF.

The chain links TRBV5-1 to TRBJ2-7; D gene ambiguous. CDR1 and CDR2 from the germline V gene are SGHRS and YFSETQ. CDR3 length equals 16 residues. Trimming stripped 0 bases from V and 2 bases from J, with 15 bases between. The CDR3 DNA reads as TGCGCCAGCAGCTTGGGTAGTTACCTTCCGCCCTACGAGCAGTACTTC. Its translation is CASSLGSYLPPYEQYF.

The chain couples TRBV12-5 to TRBJ1-2; the D gene is possibly TRBD1 (6 bases). The CDR3 is 13 residues long. Trimming cost V 7 bases and J 4 bases, with 13 bases left between them. Per germline, CDR1 LGHNT and CDR2 FRNRAP. The DNA of the CDR3 is TGTGCTAGTGCCCCACAGGGTCGCTATGGCTACACCTTC. Translation gives CASAPQGRYGYTF.

This clone was observed a single time. The chain recombines TRBV30 with TRBJ2-3; D might be TRBD2 (6 bases). The germline gives CDR1 GTSNPN, CDR2 SVGIG (reference sequence). V shed 3 bases and J shed 4 bases, with 17 bases lying between them. The CDR3 sequence is 15 residues long. CDR3: CAWSAGTSRADTQYF. In DNA form, the CDR3 reads TGTGCCTGGAGCGCCGGGACTTCCAGGGCAGATACGCAGTATTTT.

The J gene is TRBJ2-1, the V gene TRBV7-2; D might be TRBD1 (8 bases). Germline-derived CDR1 and CDR2 are SGHTA and FQGNSA. The CDR3 loop spans 13 amino acids. Trimming stripped 6 bases from V and 8 bases from J, with 14 bases between. CDR3 DNA sequence: TGTGCCAGCAGAAGGACAGGGAGGGATGAGCAGTTCTTC. Translating it yields CASRRTGRDEQFF.

The CDR3 protein is CASSISASGANVLTF. Here the CDR3 DNA reads TGTGCCAGCAGCATTAGTGCCTCTGGGGCCAACGTCCTGACTTTC. The chain carries TRBV9 and TRBJ2-6; no clear D. This CDR3 spans 15 amino acids. Germline CDR1 reads SGDLS; CDR2 reads YYNGEE. Trimming cost V 4 bases and J 0 bases, with 8 bases left between them.

The chain has TRBV6-6 and TRBJ2-7; 8 nucleotides align to TRBD1. V lost 4 bases to trimming and J lost 3 bases; unmatched junction nucleotides: 2. Germline V gene lookup returns CDR1 MNHNY and CDR2 SVGAGI (reference sequence). The CDR3 consists of 13 residues. The CDR3 region has the DNA TGTGCCAGCAGTTTGACAGGGGACTACGAGCAGTACTTC. It translates to CASSLTGDYEQYF.